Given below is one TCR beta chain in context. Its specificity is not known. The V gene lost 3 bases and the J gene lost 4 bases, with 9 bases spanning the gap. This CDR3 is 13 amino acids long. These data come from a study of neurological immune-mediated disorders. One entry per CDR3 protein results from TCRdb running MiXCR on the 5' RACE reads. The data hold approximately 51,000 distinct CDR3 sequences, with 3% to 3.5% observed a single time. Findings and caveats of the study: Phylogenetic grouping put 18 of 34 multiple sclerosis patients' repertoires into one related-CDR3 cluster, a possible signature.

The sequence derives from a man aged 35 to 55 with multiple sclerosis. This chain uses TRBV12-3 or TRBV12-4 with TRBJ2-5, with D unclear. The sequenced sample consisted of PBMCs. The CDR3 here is CASSFGMAETQYF. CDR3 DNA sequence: TGTGCCAGCAGTTTTGGAATGGCAGAGACCCAGTACTTC.